Below, 9 T cell receptor beta chains from the same sample are listed, as sequenced in a study of blood T cell repertoires in COVID-19. Data came from immunoSEQ multiplex PCR; TCRdb stores just in-frame clones and leaves some out. This table has fewer than 250,000 clones, more than 70% appearing once. Sample: PBMCs or T cells enriched from blood (not recorded which). Receptor source: a woman aged 45-59 years who had recovered from COVID-19.

The chain employs TRBV6-6 and TRBJ2-7; a possible D gene is TRBD2 (5 bases). The length of the CDR3 is 16 residues. The V gene lost 0 bases and the J gene lost 5 bases, with 17 bases spanning the gap. CDR1 is MNHNY, CDR2 SVGAGI, per germline (reference sequence). The chain's CDR3 is CASSYSGVAGSDEQYF. CDR3 nucleotide sequence: TGTGCCAGCAGTTACTCCGGGGTGGCGGGCTCTGACGAGCAGTACTTC.

This clone has only one observation. The CDR3 is CASSPRDRYSYNEQFF. The DNA for the CDR3 is TGTGCCAGCAGCCCGCGGGACAGGTACTCCTACAATGAGCAGTTCTTC. This sequence joins TRBV9 and TRBJ2-1; TRBD1 agrees at 8 bases. The trim removed 4 bases at V and 0 bases at J, leaving 6 bases unmatched. Germline assignment: CDR1 SGDLS and CDR2 YYNGEE. This CDR3 is built from 16 residues.

The CDR3 nucleotides are TGTGCCAGCAGCTCGACAGACGTCAATGGCTACACCTTC. Translating gives CASSSTDVNGYTF. V gene TRBV7-2 combines with J gene TRBJ1-2; possible D gene TRBD1, 5 bases. The CDR3 is made up of 13 amino acids. Germline-derived CDR1 and CDR2 are SGHTA and FQGNSA. Between the trimmed V and J ends, which lost 4 bases and 6 bases, there was a span of 12 bases.

The chain employs TRBV28 and TRBJ1-4, with 8 bases aligning to TRBD1. Germline assignment: CDR1 MDHEN and CDR2 SYDVKM. With 6 bases clipped from V and 8 bases from J, the junction kept 8 bases outside the gene matches. The CDR3 is made up of 14 amino acids. The CDR3 loop is CASREDRVTEKLFF. CDR3 DNA: TGTGCCAGCAGGGAGGACAGGGTAACGGAAAAACTGTTTTTT.

V and J are TRBV27 and TRBJ1-2, with 9 bases lining up with TRBD1. There are 20 residues in the CDR3. Looked up from germline, CDR1 is MNHEY and CDR2 is SMNVEV (reference sequence). With 5 bases clipped from V and 1 base from J, the junction kept 20 bases outside the gene matches. This chain's CDR3 is CASSRTSIGQGRGINYGYTF. The CDR3, as DNA: TGTGCCAGCAGTCGAACATCTATCGGACAGGGGCGAGGTATTAACTATGGCTACACCTTC.

The sample holds one count of this clone. The chain has TRBV18 and TRBJ1-5, with TRBD1 matching over 7 bases. The junction had 4 bases not matched to a gene; V was cut back by 3 bases and J by 2 bases. The CDR3 loop spans 15 amino acids. CDR1 is KGHSH, CDR2 LQKENI, per germline. The CDR3 bases are TGTGCCAGCTCACCCCAGACAGGGCGCAATCAGCCCCAGCATTTT. Protein product: CASSPQTGRNQPQHF.

The chain recombines TRBV19 with TRBJ1-4; a possible D gene is TRBD1 (6 bases). Germline V CDR1 and CDR2: LNHDA, SQIVND (reference sequence). The V end was cut by 10 bases, the J end by 9 bases, with 12 bases between. The CDR3 loop spans 11 amino acids. The CDR3 DNA sequence: TGTGCCACCGGGGGGGGGCAAAAACTGTTTTTT. Translation: CATGGGQKLFF.

In its sample, this clone was seen a few times. The V and J genes are TRBV7-9 and TRBJ1-1, with 9 bases matching TRBD1. Germline V lookup: CDR1 SEHNR, CDR2 FQNEAQ (reference sequence). This CDR3 region has 17 residues. V lost 1 base and J lost 1; bases outside the gene matches: 7. CDR3 sequence: CASSLDRRDRANTEAFF. The CDR3 DNA follows: TGTGCCAGCAGCTTAGATAGGAGGGACAGGGCGAACACTGAAGCTTTCTTT.

V gene TRBV7-8 combines with J gene TRBJ1-2; maybe TRBD1 (6 bases). Germline V gene data show CDR1 as SGHVS and CDR2 as FQNEAQ. V was pared by 5 bases and J by 4 bases, with 17 bases between. CDR3 length: 15 residues. The chain's CDR3 is CASSQAAGAGYGYTF. DNA of the CDR3: TGTGCCAGCAGCCAAGCTGCAGGGGCAGGCTATGGCTACACCTTC. Filled out from reference TRBV7-8 and TRBJ1-2, the complete variable domain reads GAGVSQSPRYKVAKRGQDVALRCDPISGHVSLFWYQQALGQGPEFLTYFQNEAQLDKSGLPSDRFFAERPEGSVSTLKIQRTQQEDSAVYLCASSQAAGAGYGYTFGSGTRLTVV.